This is a list of T cell receptor beta chains from one sample in a study of T cell changes during pregnancy in multiple sclerosis. Here immunoSEQ multiplex PCR was the method, and the copy in TCRdb shows in-frame clones only, minus some. In the table there are 75,000 to 80,000 clones, 80% to 95% of which are singletons. The source material was peripheral blood, sampled in the second trimester of pregnancy. These receptors were taken from a female donor in good health, enrolled as a control in a pregnancy study. CDR3s include the opening cysteine and the closing phenylalanine or tryptophan. D genes are given only for firm matches.

>-|TRBV5-6
CASSLVVSRVGETQYF
>TRBD1|TRBV7-3
CASSLRRGQNEQFF
>TRBD1|TRBV2
CASSGPTGLNGYGYTF
>-|TRBV19
CASSQGDETQYF
>-|TRBV18
CASSPPADNEQFF
>TRBD1|TRBV7-2
CAGNRGTLVHYNEQFF
>TRBD1|TRBV6-4
CASSEFAGGRAFF
>TRBD1|TRBV6-6
CASSSRTGYTEAFF
>TRBD2|TRBV7-9
CASSFIPGLARNTQYF
>TRBD1|TRBV5-1
CASSPDRARETQYF
>TRBD1|TRBV6-4
CASSKVGTGRGTRREAFF
>TRBD1|TRBV7-3
CASSLPSGGGYTF
>TRBD1|TRBV5-1
CASSLTGGSEKLFF
>-|TRBV2
CASSAAGTGNEKLFF
>TRBD2|TRBV5-1
CASSFKNSGGYQETQYF
>-|TRBV7-3
CASSLKGQGTDTQYF
>-|TRBV4-1
CASSQEWGEDTQYF
>-|TRBV4-3
CASSQEGRAGITGELFF
>-|TRBV30
CASGDWELFF
>TRBD1|TRBV19
CASSITGGPAGGYTF
>TRBD1|TRBV27
CASSFRDRGSIQYF
>TRBD1|TRBV25-1
CASQGDPTEAFF
>-|TRBV5-6
CASSRLLEQYF
>TRBD1|TRBV6-5
CASSLQGEMNTEAFF
>-|TRBV27
CASSFSAPTGSDTQYF
>-|TRBV7-2
CASSLAREQPQHF
>-|TRBV7-9
CASSLQGQPQHF
>TRBD2|TRBV7-9
CASSSPRGGGSTDTQYF
>TRBD1|TRBV4-2
CASSQDGTGGGQPQHF
>-|TRBV9
CASSVGVREGYGYTF
>TRBD1|TRBV7-2
CASSFPQGASYEQYF
>-|TRBV6-4
CASSDSPGGTSPLHF
>-|TRBV7-9
CASSLDPETITEKLFF
>TRBD2|TRBV7-2
CASSASGLAGETQYF
>TRBD1|TRBV27
CASSFLDRATEAFF
>TRBD1|TRBV14
CASSQWTGDTGELFF
>-|TRBV4-3
CASSQDPGFDGGYTF
>-|TRBV6-1
CASRGGGETQYF
>TRBD2|TRBV4-2
CASSQDRGTRMETQYF
>-|TRBV4-3
CASSQDRLTGGNTEAFF
>-|TRBV6-5
CASSYSIVYSHNEQFF
>-|TRBV10-3
CAISESVELSGNTIYF
>-|TRBV5-6
CASSPRAGANVLTF
>TRBD2|TRBV19
CASSTTTSGGGETQYF
>TRBD2|TRBV4-3
CASSQGSGGPSSGEQYF
>-|TRBV5-4
CASSLGGQGGEKLFF